A selection of T cell receptor beta chains follows, all from one sample in a study of CD8+ T cells in alopecia areata. Clones were sequenced by immunoSEQ multiplex PCR, and TCRdb holds only the in-frame ones, with some missing. The table records under 9,000 clones, just over 70% of them present only once. Material: CD4+ Tregs sorted from blood. These receptors originate from a human donor with alopecia areata. Each CDR3 is given with its conserved first and last residue. D genes are given only for firm matches. For some rows the clone size is stated as once, few or many, or as a class when expanded; others skip it.

d_gene	abundance	v_gene	j_gene	CDR3aa	CDR3nt
-	-	TRBV28	TRBJ2-1	CASTAGRGNEQFF	TGTGCCAGCACGGCAGGCAGGGGTAATGAGCAGTTCTTC
-	-	TRBV1	TRBJ2-7	CTSSQRTAGSSYEQYF	TGCACCAGCAGCCAACGGACCGCAGGGAGCTCCTACGAGCAGTACTTC
TRBD1	-	TRBV18	TRBJ2-5	CASSPGQQETQYF	TGTGCCAGCTCACCGGGACAGCAAGAGACCCAGTACTTC
-	few	TRBV7-2	TRBJ1-5	CASSLVGNQPQHF	TGTGCCAGCAGCTTAGTTGGTAATCAGCCCCAGCATTTT
-	-	TRBV9	TRBJ2-2	CASTRGSVGELFF	TGTGCCAGCACCCGGGGAAGTGTCGGGGAGCTGTTTTTT
-	-	TRBV19	TRBJ1-1	CASKGGGPANTEAFF	TGTGCCAGTAAGGGGGGGGGACCCGCGAACACTGAAGCTTTCTTT
TRBD2	-	TRBV5-7	TRBJ2-1	CASSLYLGLAGRNEQFF	TGTGCCAGCAGCTTGTATCTAGGACTAGCGGGAAGGAATGAGCAGTTCTTC
-	-	TRBV6-4	TRBJ1-5	CASAVEYSNQPQHF	TGTGCCAGCGCGGTAGAATATAGCAATCAGCCCCAGCATTTT
TRBD2	-	TRBV5-4	TRBJ2-5	CASSLGTSGVETQYF	TGTGCCAGCAGCTTGGGGACTAGCGGGGTGGAGACCCAGTACTTC
-	-	TRBV7-3	TRBJ2-3	CASSPVGGGWTDTQYF	TGTGCCAGCAGCCCCGTAGGGGGGGGGTGGACAGATACGCAGTATTTT
TRBD1	-	TRBV6-5	TRBJ2-7	CASRENPGGAGEQYF	TGTGCCAGCAGAGAGAACCCAGGGGGCGCGGGCGAGCAGTACTTC
TRBD2	few	TRBV7-2	TRBJ2-7	CASSPGIAGVMAPYEQYF	TGTGCCAGCAGCCCCGGAATAGCGGGGGTCATGGCCCCCTACGAGCAGTACTTC
TRBD1	-	TRBV15	TRBJ2-3	CATSRDMAGGVDTQYF	TGTGCCACCAGCAGAGATATGGCAGGGGGCGTAGATACGCAGTATTTT
-	once	TRBV28	TRBJ2-3	CASSFPGTILSTDTQYF	TGTGCCAGCAGTTTCCCCGGAACCATTTTAAGCACAGATACGCAGTATTTT
-	-	TRBV14	TRBJ2-3	CASSHLAGDTQYF	TGTGCCAGCAGCCATCTAGCAGGGGATACGCAGTATTTT
TRBD1	once	TRBV7-9	TRBJ1-2	CASSTIMGTARQYYGYTF	TGTGCCAGCAGCACAATAATGGGGACAGCACGTCAATACTATGGCTACACCTTC
-	-	TRBV19	TRBJ1-5	CASSIGHRVNQPQHF	TGTGCCAGTAGTATAGGTCACAGGGTGAATCAGCCCCAGCATTTT
-	-	TRBV21-1	TRBJ2-7	CASSKASGDPYEQYF	TGTGCCAGCAGCAAAGCAAGCGGGGATCCTTACGAGCAGTACTTC
-	-	TRBV19	TRBJ1-2	CASSLADYGYTF	TGTGCCAGTAGTTTGGCAGACTATGGCTACACCTTC
TRBD1	-	TRBV10-1	TRBJ2-4	CASSAGTGARTNIQYF	TGCGCCAGCAGTGCCGGGACAGGGGCGAGGACAAACATTCAGTACTTC
-	-	TRBV20-1	TRBJ2-7	CSATTDYEQYF	TGCAGTGCTACCACAGATTACGAGCAGTACTTC
-	-	TRBV5-1	TRBJ2-3	CASSGSGSDTQYF	TGCGCCAGCAGCGGGAGCGGCTCAGATACGCAGTATTTT
TRBD1	-	TRBV18	TRBJ2-2	CASSPNPQGPTYTGELFF	TGTGCCAGCTCACCAAATCCACAGGGGCCCACCTACACCGGGGAGCTGTTTTTT
-	-	TRBV7-2	TRBJ1-1	CASSTGRNTEAFF	TGTGCCAGCAGTACAGGGCGAAACACTGAAGCTTTCTTT
-	-	TRBV25-1	TRBJ2-3	CASSDAPRFWGTQYF	TGTGCCAGCAGTGATGCACCGCGTTTTTGGGGAACGCAGTATTTT
-	-	TRBV18	TRBJ1-2	CASSPAGGRNHNYGYTF	TGTGCCAGCTCACCAGCCGGGGGACGAAACCATAACTATGGCTACACCTTC
TRBD1	-	TRBV9	TRBJ1-2	CASSVARDSLQPAYGYTF	TGTGCCAGCAGCGTAGCTAGGGACAGTTTACAGCCAGCTTATGGCTACACCTTC
-	few	TRBV27	TRBJ2-3	CASSLRGVPDTQYF	TGTGCCAGCAGTTTACGAGGGGTCCCAGATACGCAGTATTTT
-	-	TRBV7-2	TRBJ2-2	CASSLPWDTLNTGELFF	TGTGCCAGCAGCTTACCATGGGACACCTTGAACACCGGGGAGCTGTTTTTT
-	-	TRBV19	TRBJ2-2	CASSRRVTRGLSGELFF	TGTGCCAGTAGCCGAAGGGTTACTAGAGGGCTTTCCGGGGAGCTGTTTTTT
-	once	TRBV7-6	TRBJ1-2	CASSLGGGGYTF	TGTGCCAGCAGCTTAGGGGGGGGTGGCTACACCTTC
-	-	TRBV4-2	TRBJ2-1	CASRRGATGTLVNEQFF	TGTGCCTCTCGTCGAGGGGCTACCGGGACACTCGTTAATGAGCAGTTCTTC
-	-	TRBV28	TRBJ2-1	CASSFKSSIPYNEQFF	TGTGCCAGCAGTTTCAAGTCCTCTATACCTTACAATGAGCAGTTCTTC
TRBD2	few	TRBV7-9	TRBJ2-6	CASSPGGLAGANVLTF	TGTGCCAGCAGCCCCGGGGGGTTGGCTGGGGCCAACGTCCTGACTTTC
TRBD2	-	TRBV7-9	TRBJ2-5	CASSFVSSGQETQYF	TGTGCCAGCAGCTTCGTTTCTAGCGGCCAAGAGACCCAGTACTTC
TRBD2	-	TRBV7-9	TRBJ2-7	CASQITGLAAYEQYF	TGTGCCAGCCAAATAACGGGACTAGCGGCCTACGAGCAGTACTTC
-	-	TRBV29-1	TRBJ2-7	CSVVHFGAGEQYF	TGCAGCGTTGTCCATTTTGGGGCCGGGGAGCAGTACTTC
-	-	TRBV18	TRBJ1-1	CASSQDGGAIHEAFF	TGTGCCAGCTCACAGGACGGAGGCGCGATACATGAAGCTTTCTTT
TRBD2	-	TRBV4-3	TRBJ2-2	CATSRGANTGELFF	TGCGCCACCAGTCGGGGGGCGAACACCGGGGAGCTGTTTTTT
-	-	TRBV30	TRBJ2-7	CAWSPARISYEQYF	TGTGCCTGGAGCCCCGCCAGGATCTCCTACGAGCAGTACTTC
TRBD1	-	TRBV4-3	TRBJ1-4	CASSQDLSGGREKLFF	TGCGCCAGCAGCCAAGATTTGTCAGGGGGCCGAGAAAAACTGTTTTTT
-	-	TRBV5-1	TRBJ2-5	CASSPGGAGSIETQYF	TGCGCCAGCAGCCCCGGCGGGGCAGGGTCGATTGAGACCCAGTACTTC
-	-	TRBV2	TRBJ2-1	CASRGTGNRQFF	TGTGCCAGCAGAGGGACTGGCAATCGGCAGTTCTTC
TRBD1	-	TRBV6-6	TRBJ2-2	CASSPYRGNTGELFF	TGTGCCAGCAGTCCTTACAGGGGGAACACCGGGGAGCTGTTTTTT
-	-	TRBV6-6	TRBJ2-1	CASSYARPHNEQFF	TGTGCCAGCAGTTACGCCAGGCCCCACAATGAGCAGTTCTTC
-	-	TRBV5-1	TRBJ2-1	CASSFAVGANEQFF	TGCGCCAGCAGCTTTGCCGTTGGGGCAAATGAGCAGTTCTTC
TRBD2	-	TRBV7-2	TRBJ2-7	CASSPGWGGGSDEQYF	TGTGCCAGCAGCCCAGGATGGGGGGGTGGGTCGGACGAGCAGTACTTC
TRBD2	-	TRBV5-4	TRBJ2-1	CASSFLAGGGEQFF	TGTGCCAGCAGCTTTCTAGCGGGAGGGGGTGAGCAGTTCTTC